What follows describes a single T cell receptor (beta chain). This sample was taken from a study of monozygotic twins with inflammatory bowel disease. TCRdb re-called the 5' RACE reads and shows each CDR3 protein once, DNA omitted. This listing includes approximately 400,000 distinct CDR3 sequences. CDR1 MGHRA and CDR2 YSYEKL come from the germline V gene. This CDR3 spans 16 amino acids. The sequence came from a human donor with ulcerative colitis or Crohn's disease, or a healthy co-twin of an affected twin (not recorded which). This sequence joins TRBV4-1 and TRBJ2-1. The material sequenced was blood. The chain's CDR3 is CASSREEVSSYNEQFF.